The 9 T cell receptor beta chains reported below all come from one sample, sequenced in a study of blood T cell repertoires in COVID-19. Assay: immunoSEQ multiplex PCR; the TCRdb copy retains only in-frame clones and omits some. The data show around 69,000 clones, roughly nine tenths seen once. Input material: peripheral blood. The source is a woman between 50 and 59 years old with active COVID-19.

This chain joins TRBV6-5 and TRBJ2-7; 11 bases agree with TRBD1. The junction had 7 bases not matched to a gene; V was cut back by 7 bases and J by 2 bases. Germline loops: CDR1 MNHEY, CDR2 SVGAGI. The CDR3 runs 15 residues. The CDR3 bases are TGTGCCAGCAAAAGCCCGGGACAGGGGGCCTACGAGCAGTACTTC. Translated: CASKSPGQGAYEQYF.

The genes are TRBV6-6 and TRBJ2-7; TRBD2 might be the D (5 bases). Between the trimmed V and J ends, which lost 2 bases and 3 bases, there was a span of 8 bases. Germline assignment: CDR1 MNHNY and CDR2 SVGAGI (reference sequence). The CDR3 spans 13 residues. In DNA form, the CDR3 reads TGTGCCAGCAGTTACGACTATTACTACGAGCAGTACTTC. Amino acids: CASSYDYYYEQYF.

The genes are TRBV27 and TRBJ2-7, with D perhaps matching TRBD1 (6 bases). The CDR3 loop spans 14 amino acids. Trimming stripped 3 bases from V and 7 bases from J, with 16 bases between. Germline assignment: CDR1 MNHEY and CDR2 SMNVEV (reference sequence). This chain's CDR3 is CASSFADRFGEQYF. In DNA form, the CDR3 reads TGTGCCAGCAGTTTCGCCGACAGGTTCGGGGAGCAGTACTTC.

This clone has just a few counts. CDR3 bases: TGTGCCAGTAGGGGGAATGGCTACACCTTC. Its protein is CASRGNGYTF. The gene calls are TRBV6-6 and TRBJ1-2; D perhaps matches TRBD1 (6 bases). V was pared by 9 bases and J by 6 bases, with 8 bases between. The CDR3 runs 10 residues. From germline, CDR1 is MNHNY and CDR2 SVGAGI (reference sequence).

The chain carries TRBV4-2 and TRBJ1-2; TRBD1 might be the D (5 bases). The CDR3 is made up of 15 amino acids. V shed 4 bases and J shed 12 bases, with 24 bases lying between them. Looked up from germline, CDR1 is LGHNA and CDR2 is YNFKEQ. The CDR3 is CASSPGGSLYSGHTF. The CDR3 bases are TGTGCCAGCAGCCCGGGGGGGAGCCTATATTCGGGACACACCTTC.

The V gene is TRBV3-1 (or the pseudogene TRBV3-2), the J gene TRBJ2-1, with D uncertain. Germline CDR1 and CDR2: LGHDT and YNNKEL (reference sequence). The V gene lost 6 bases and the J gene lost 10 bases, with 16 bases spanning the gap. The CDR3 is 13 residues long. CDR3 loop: CASRKMSREEQFF. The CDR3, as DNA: TGTGCCAGCAGGAAAATGTCTAGAGAAGAGCAGTTCTTC.

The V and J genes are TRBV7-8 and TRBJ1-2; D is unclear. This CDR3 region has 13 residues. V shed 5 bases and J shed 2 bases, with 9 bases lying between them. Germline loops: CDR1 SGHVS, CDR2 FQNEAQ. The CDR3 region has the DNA TGTGCCAGCAGCGCCGCGGTAAACTATGGCTACACCTTC. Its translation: CASSAAVNYGYTF.

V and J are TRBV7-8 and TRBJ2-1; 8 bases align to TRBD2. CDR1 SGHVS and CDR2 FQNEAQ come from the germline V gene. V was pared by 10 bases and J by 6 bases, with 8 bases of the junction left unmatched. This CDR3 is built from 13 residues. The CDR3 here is CATRRLAINEQFF. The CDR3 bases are TGTGCCACCCGAAGACTAGCGATCAATGAGCAGTTCTTC.

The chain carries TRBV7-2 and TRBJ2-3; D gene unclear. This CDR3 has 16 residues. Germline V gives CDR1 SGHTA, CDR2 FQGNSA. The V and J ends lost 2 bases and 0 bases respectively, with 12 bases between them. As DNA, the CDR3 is TGTGCCAGCAGCTTATCAGGCCGGCAGAGCACAGATACGCAGTATTTT. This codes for CASSLSGRQSTDTQYF. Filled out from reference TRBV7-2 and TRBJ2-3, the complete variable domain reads GAGVSQSPSNKVTEKGKDVELRCDPISGHTALYWYRQSLGQGLEFLIYFQGNSAPDKSGLPSDRFSAERTGGSVSTLTIQRTQQEDSAVYLCASSLSGRQSTDTQYFGPGTRLTVL.